This TCR beta chain was documented in a study of breast tumors, draining lymph nodes, adjacent tissues. Study observations and caveats: The lymph node origin of tumor T cells was framed as consistent with a hypothesis, not demonstrated.

This clonotype was picked up many times. Antigen unknown. Germline lookup yields CDR1 SEHNR and CDR2 FQNEAQ (reference sequence). The V segment lost 4 bases and the J segment 0 bases; nucleotides outside the gene matches: 10. The CDR3 runs 17 residues. TCRdb processed the multiplex PCR reads anew with MiXCR; each CDR3 protein has one entry. There are 12,000 or so distinct CDR3 sequences in the sample; about 34% occur only once, and more than 12% lies in the top ten. Sample: breast tumor tissue. The V gene is TRBV7-9, the J gene TRBJ2-5; 8 bases map to TRBD2. The receptor was derived from a female donor with breast cancer. Some clones in this sample may be carry-over from other donors' samples. The CDR3 spells CASSSLRGVVNQETQYF. CDR3 sequence (DNA): TGTGCCAGCAGCTCCCTGCGGGGGGTGGTTAACCAAGAGACCCAGTACTTC.